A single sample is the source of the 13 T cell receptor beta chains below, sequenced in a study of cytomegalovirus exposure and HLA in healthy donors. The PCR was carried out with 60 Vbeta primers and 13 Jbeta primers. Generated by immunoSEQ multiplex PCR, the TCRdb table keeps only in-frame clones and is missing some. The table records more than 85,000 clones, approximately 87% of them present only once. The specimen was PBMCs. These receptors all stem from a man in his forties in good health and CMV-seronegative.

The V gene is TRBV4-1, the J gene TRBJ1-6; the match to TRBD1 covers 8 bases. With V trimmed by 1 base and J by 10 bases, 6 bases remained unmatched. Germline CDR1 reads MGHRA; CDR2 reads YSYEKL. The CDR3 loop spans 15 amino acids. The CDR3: CASSQAGQAGSPLHF. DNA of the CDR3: TGCGCCAGCAGCCAAGCGGGACAGGCCGGGTCACCCCTCCACTTT.

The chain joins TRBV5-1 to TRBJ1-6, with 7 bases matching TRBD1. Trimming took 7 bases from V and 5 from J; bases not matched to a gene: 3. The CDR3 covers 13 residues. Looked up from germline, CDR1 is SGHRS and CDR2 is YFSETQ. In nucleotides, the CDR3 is TGCGCCAGCGCCGGGACAGATAATTCACCCCTCCACTTT. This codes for CASAGTDNSPLHF.

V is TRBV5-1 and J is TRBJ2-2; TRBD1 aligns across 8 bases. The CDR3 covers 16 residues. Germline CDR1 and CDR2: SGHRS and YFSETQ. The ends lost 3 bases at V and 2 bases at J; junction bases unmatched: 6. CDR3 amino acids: CASSSYQGANTGELFF. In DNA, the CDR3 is TGCGCCAGCAGCTCTTATCAGGGGGCTAACACCGGGGAGCTGTTTTTT.

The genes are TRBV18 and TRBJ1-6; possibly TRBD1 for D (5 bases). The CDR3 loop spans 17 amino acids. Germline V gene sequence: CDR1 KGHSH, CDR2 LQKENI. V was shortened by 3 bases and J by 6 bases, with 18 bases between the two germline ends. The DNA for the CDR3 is TGTGCCAGCTCACCTAGAGAGTCGGGACTGATTAATTCACCCCTCCACTTT. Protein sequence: CASSPRESGLINSPLHF.

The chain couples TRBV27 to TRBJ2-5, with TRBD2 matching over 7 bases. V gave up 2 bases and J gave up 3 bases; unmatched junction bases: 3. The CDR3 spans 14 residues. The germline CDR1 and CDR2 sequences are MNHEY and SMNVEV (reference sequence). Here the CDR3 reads CASSLGLAEETQYF. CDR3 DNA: TGTGCCAGCAGTTTAGGCCTAGCGGAAGAGACCCAGTACTTC.

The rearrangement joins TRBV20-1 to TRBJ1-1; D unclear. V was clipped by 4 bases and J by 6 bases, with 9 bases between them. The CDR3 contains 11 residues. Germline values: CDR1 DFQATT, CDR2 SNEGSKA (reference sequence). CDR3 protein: CSATRPPEAFF. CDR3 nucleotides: TGCAGTGCTACTAGACCCCCTGAAGCTTTCTTT.

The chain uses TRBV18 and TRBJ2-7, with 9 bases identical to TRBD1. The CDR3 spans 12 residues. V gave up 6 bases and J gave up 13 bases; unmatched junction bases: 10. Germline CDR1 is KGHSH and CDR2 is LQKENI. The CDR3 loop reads CASSPGQGLVYF. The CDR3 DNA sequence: TGTGCCAGCTCCCCGGGACAGGGCCTTGTTTACTTC.

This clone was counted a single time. The CDR3 loop is CASSGPLDRAVPTGYTF. The CDR3 bases are TGTGCCAGCAGTGGGCCCCTGGACAGGGCGGTCCCTACTGGCTACACCTTC. This chain links TRBV2 with TRBJ1-2, with 8 positions matching TRBD1. The V gene end was trimmed by 4 bases and the J gene end by 7 bases; junction bases not matched to a gene: 17. Germline assignment: CDR1 SNHLY and CDR2 FYNNEI. The CDR3 covers 17 residues.

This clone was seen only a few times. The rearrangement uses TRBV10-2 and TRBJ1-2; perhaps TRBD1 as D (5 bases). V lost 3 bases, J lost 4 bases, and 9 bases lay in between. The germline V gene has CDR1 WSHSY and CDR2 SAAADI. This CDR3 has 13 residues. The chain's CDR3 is CASSDSGGYGYTF. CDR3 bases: TGCGCCAGCAGTGATTCGGGGGGCTATGGCTACACCTTC.

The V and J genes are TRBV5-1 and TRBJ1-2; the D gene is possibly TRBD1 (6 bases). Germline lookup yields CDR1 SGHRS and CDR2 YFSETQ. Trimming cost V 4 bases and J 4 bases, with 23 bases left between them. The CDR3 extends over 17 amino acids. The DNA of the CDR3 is TGCGCCAGCAGCGACAGGCGCATAGGGCCAGATTTCTATGGCTACACCTTC. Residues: CASSDRRIGPDFYGYTF.

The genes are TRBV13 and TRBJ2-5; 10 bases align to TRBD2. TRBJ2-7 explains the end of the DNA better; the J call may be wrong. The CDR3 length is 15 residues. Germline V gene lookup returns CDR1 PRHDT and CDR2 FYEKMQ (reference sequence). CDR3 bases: TGTGCCAGCAGCACCTTAGCGGGGGGAAACTACGAGCAGTACTTC. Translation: CASSTLAGGNYEQYF.

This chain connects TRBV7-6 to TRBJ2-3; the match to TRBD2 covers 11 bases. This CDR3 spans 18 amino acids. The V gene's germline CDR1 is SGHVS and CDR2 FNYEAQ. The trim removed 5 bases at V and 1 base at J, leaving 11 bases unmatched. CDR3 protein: CASSPGLAARGGTDTQYF. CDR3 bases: TGTGCCAGCAGCCCGGGACTAGCGGCCAGAGGCGGCACAGATACGCAGTATTTT. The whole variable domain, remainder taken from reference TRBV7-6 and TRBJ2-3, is GAGVSQSPRYKVTKRGQDVALRCDPISGHVSLYWYRQALGQGPEFLTYFNYEAQQDKSGLPNDRFSAERPEGSISTLTIQRTEQRDSAMYRCASSPGLAARGGTDTQYFGPGTRLTVL.

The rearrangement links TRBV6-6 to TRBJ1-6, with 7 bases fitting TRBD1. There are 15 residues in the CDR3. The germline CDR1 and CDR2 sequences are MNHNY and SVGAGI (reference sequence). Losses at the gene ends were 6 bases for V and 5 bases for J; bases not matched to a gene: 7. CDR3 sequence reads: CASRGRRGHNSPLHF. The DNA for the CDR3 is TGTGCCAGCAGGGGCCGGAGGGGGCATAATTCACCCCTCCACTTT.